Below, 18 T cell receptor beta chains from the same sample are listed, as sequenced in a study of blood T cell repertoires in COVID-19. Data came from immunoSEQ multiplex PCR; TCRdb stores just in-frame clones and leaves some out. The sample includes 55,000 or so clones, around 87% of them seen just once. Sequencing input: peripheral blood. These receptors all come from a man between 60 and 70 years old with active or convalescent COVID-19.

This chain joins TRBV29-1 and TRBJ1-2, with D perhaps matching TRBD1 (6 bases). The germline gives CDR1 SQVTM, CDR2 ANQGSEA. Trimming took off 3 bases at V and 8 bases at J, with 16 bases between the two ends. The CDR3 runs to 13 residues. The CDR3 spells CSVDPQGMRGYTF. The CDR3 region has the DNA TGCAGCGTTGACCCACAGGGAATGAGAGGCTACACCTTC.

The V and J genes are TRBV28 and TRBJ2-7, with 7 bases identical to TRBD1. J lost 7 bases, V lost 8 bases, and 8 bases had no gene match. This CDR3 spans 12 amino acids. Per the germline V gene, CDR1 is MDHEN and CDR2 is SYDVKM. CDR3 nucleotides: TGTGCCAGCGGAGACAGGGTAAGGGAGCAGTACTTC. It yields the protein CASGDRVREQYF.

Only a few counts were recorded for this clone. V usage is TRBV6-5 and J usage is TRBJ1-2; 7 nucleotides line up with TRBD1. The CDR3 contains 14 residues. Germline CDR1 and CDR2: MNHEY and SVGAGI. The junction had 4 bases not matched to a gene; V was cut back by 6 bases and J by 0 bases. CDR3 DNA: TGTGCCAGCAGGAGACAGGGCACTAACTATGGCTACACCTTC. It codes for CASRRQGTNYGYTF.

The chain is built from TRBV25-1 and TRBJ2-3, with no clear D. Per the germline V gene, CDR1 is MGHDK and CDR2 is SYGVNS. V lost 1 base and J 5 bases, leaving 7 bases between the germline ends. CDR3 length: 13 amino acids. The DNA for the CDR3 is TGTGCCAGCAGTGAATCAGGCCAAGATACGCAGTATTTT. This encodes CASSESGQDTQYF.

This chain connects TRBV7-2 to TRBJ2-1; tentatively, D is TRBD2 (7 bases). V was clipped by 5 bases and J by 5 bases, with 19 bases between them. The CDR3 contains 16 residues. The germline V gene has CDR1 SGHTA and CDR2 FQGNSA. The CDR3 coding sequence is TGTGCCAGCAGCCCCCGGAGGGGGGGGTTCCACAATGAGCAGTTCTTC. This encodes CASSPRRGGFHNEQFF.

J is TRBJ1-6 and V is TRBV11-2; 9 positions match TRBD1. The CDR3 is 15 amino acids. From germline, CDR1 is SGHAT and CDR2 FQNNGV. The V and J ends lost 1 base and 6 bases, in that order; junction bases with no gene match: 1. The DNA of the CDR3 is TGTGCCAGCAGCTTAGGGGACAGGGCTAATTCACCCCTCCACTTT. The encoded protein is CASSLGDRANSPLHF. The full variable domain, its missing parts supplied by reference TRBV11-2 and TRBJ1-6, is EAGVAQSPRYKIIEKRQSVAFWCNPISGHATLYWYQQILGQGPKLLIQFQNNGVVDDSQLPKDRFSAERLKGVDSTLKIQPAKLEDSAVYLCASSLGDRANSPLHFGNGTRLTVT.

The chain has TRBV6-6 and TRBJ1-1, with TRBD1 matching over 12 bases. J lost 8 bases, V lost 5 bases, and 24 bases had no gene match. CDR3 length: 20 amino acids. Germline V CDR1 and CDR2: MNHNY, SVGAGI (reference sequence). DNA of the CDR3: TGTGCCAGCAGTCGCGGGACAGGGGGCCCTCTCTTAAATCTCCGTGACGAAGCTTTCTTT. It encodes CASSRGTGGPLLNLRDEAFF.

This rearrangement joins TRBV28 to TRBJ1-6; D possibly corresponds to TRBD1 (5 bases). CDR3 length: 17 amino acids. Germline values: CDR1 MDHEN, CDR2 SYDVKM. Trimming removed 7 bases from V and 0 bases from J, with 16 bases in between. Here the CDR3 reads CASNPMGQSSYNSPLHF. CDR3 coding DNA: TGTGCCAGCAACCCGATGGGGCAGAGCTCCTATAATTCACCCCTCCACTTT.

The chain is built from TRBV11-2 and TRBJ2-2, with unresolved D. The CDR3 extends over 14 amino acids. V lost 1 base and J 8 bases, leaving 11 bases between the germline ends. CDR1 SGHAT and CDR2 FQNNGV come from the germline V gene. The CDR3: CASSLAGFAGELFF. In nucleotides, the CDR3 is TGTGCCAGCAGCTTAGCAGGTTTCGCAGGGGAGCTGTTTTTT.

This clone was observed once. The chain is built from TRBV19 and TRBJ2-5, with 16 bases identical to TRBD2. CDR3 size: 15 residues. The ends lost 7 bases at V and 5 bases at J; junction bases unmatched: 4. Germline CDR1 is LNHDA and CDR2 is SQIVND (reference sequence). Here the CDR3 DNA reads TGTGCCAGTAAGGGACTAGCGGGGGGGAGCGAGACCCAGTACTTC. Translating gives CASKGLAGGSETQYF.

The chain joins TRBV25-1 to TRBJ1-1; maybe TRBD1 (6 bases). V was clipped by 3 bases and J by 0 bases, with 11 bases between them. CDR3 length: 15 amino acids. CDR1 and CDR2 from the germline V gene are MGHDK and SYGVNS. The CDR3 spells CASSEDSSMNTEAFF. DNA of the CDR3: TGTGCCAGCAGTGAGGACAGTTCCATGAACACTGAAGCTTTCTTT.

There are a few counts of this clone. This chain connects TRBV13 to TRBJ2-2, with 10 positions matching TRBD2. This CDR3 contains 16 residues. Germline trimming cut 4 bases from V and 5 bases from J; bases unmatched to any gene: 7. The germline gives CDR1 PRHDT, CDR2 FYEKMQ (reference sequence). Here the CDR3 DNA reads TGTGCCAGCAGCTCCCTAGCGGGAGTGGGTACCGGGGAGCTGTTTTTT. Residues: CASSSLAGVGTGELFF.

The chain couples TRBV15 to TRBJ2-2, with 13 bases fitting TRBD2. The CDR3 is made up of 21 amino acids. Germline CDR1 and CDR2: LNHNV and YYDKDF (reference sequence). V gave up 0 bases and J gave up 7 bases; unmatched junction bases: 17. The CDR3, as DNA: TGTGCCACCAGCAGAGAAGGACCCGAAGGACTAGCGGGAGTTAAAGACGGGGAGCTGTTTTTT. Its translation is CATSREGPEGLAGVKDGELFF.

The chain uses TRBV11-3 and TRBJ2-2; 16 nucleotides line up with TRBD2. The CDR3 contains 18 residues. V was pared by 6 bases and J by 6 bases, with 10 bases of the junction left unmatched. Germline CDR1 SGHNT, CDR2 YENEEA. CDR3 residues: CASSSPPGTSGGAGELFF. The CDR3, as DNA: TGTGCCAGCAGTTCGCCTCCCGGGACTAGCGGGGGGGCCGGGGAGCTGTTTTTT.

The CDR3 protein is CASSRRELDEQYF. Here the CDR3 DNA reads TGTGCCAGCAGTCGGCGGGAGCTCGACGAGCAGTACTTC. The chain employs TRBV27 and TRBJ2-7, with 7 bases lining up with TRBD2. V lost 5 bases and J lost 5; bases outside the gene matches: 6. The CDR3 length is 13 residues. Germline V gene data show CDR1 as MNHEY and CDR2 as SMNVEV (reference sequence).

This chain uses TRBV27 with TRBJ2-7; tentatively, D is TRBD2 (6 bases). Germline V gives CDR1 MNHEY, CDR2 SMNVEV (reference sequence). The CDR3 is made up of 15 amino acids. Trimming removed 5 bases from V and 0 bases from J, with 14 bases in between. This CDR3 reads CASSVDGGSSYEQYF. The CDR3 DNA reads as TGTGCCAGCAGTGTTGACGGGGGAAGCTCCTACGAGCAGTACTTC.

The chain couples TRBV28 to TRBJ1-2; D gene ambiguous. The germline CDR1 and CDR2 sequences are MDHEN and SYDVKM. The CDR3 spans 12 residues. V was shortened by 2 bases and J by 5 bases, with 6 bases between the two germline ends. The CDR3 protein is CASSLPQYGYTF. As DNA, the CDR3 is TGTGCCAGCAGTTTACCACAGTATGGCTACACCTTC.

The chain links TRBV28 to TRBJ1-3, with 9 positions matching TRBD1. The V gene's germline CDR1 is MDHEN and CDR2 SYDVKM. The CDR3 is 16 residues long. J was trimmed by 7 bases and V by 5 bases; bases with no gene match: 12. The CDR3 sequence: CASSLYRDRVVNTIYF. The CDR3 nucleotides are TGTGCCAGCAGTCTTTACCGGGACAGGGTTGTGAACACCATATATTTT.